What follows are 27 T cell receptor beta chains derived from one specimen sequenced in a study of cytomegalovirus exposure and HLA in healthy donors. The PCR employed 60 Vbeta primers together with 13 Jbeta primers. The protocol was immunoSEQ multiplex PCR, while the TCRdb copy is restricted to in-frame clones and leaves out a portion. The sample contains fewer than 80,000 clones, about 77% of which appear only once. Source material: PBMCs. The receptors stem from a woman under 40 in good health and CMV-seronegative.

The rearrangement links TRBV18 to TRBJ2-7; 9 positions agree with TRBD1. Germline loops: CDR1 KGHSH, CDR2 LQKENI. The ends lost 2 bases at V and 5 bases at J; junction bases unmatched: 4. CDR3 length: 14 amino acids. CDR3 loop: CASSPSDRGHEQYV. For the CDR3, the DNA is TGTGCCAGCTCACCATCGGACAGGGGACACGAGCAGTACGTC.

This sequence joins TRBV30 and TRBJ1-1; 7 bases align to TRBD1. The CDR3 contains 13 residues. The germline gives CDR1 GTSNPN, CDR2 SVGIG (reference sequence). The V segment lost 7 bases and the J segment 12 bases; nucleotides outside the gene matches: 17. CDR3 coding DNA: TGTGCCTTTAACAGGGGTACCGCCGAAGGTCCTTTCTTT. As protein: CAFNRGTAEGPFF.

This clone appeared a single time. The chain couples TRBV29-1 to TRBJ2-2, with 7 positions matching TRBD2. CDR1 is SQVTM and CDR2 is ANQGSEA in the germline V gene. CDR3 size: 14 residues. With V trimmed by 4 bases and J by 4 bases, 6 bases remained unmatched. CDR3 residues: CSVGGGRGTGELFF. The DNA for the CDR3 is TGCAGCGTTGGGGGAGGGCGGGGCACCGGGGAGCTGTTTTTT.

J is TRBJ2-1 and V is TRBV19, with 7 bases that match TRBD1. This CDR3 has 13 amino acids. The germline V gene encodes CDR1 LNHDA and CDR2 SQIVND (reference sequence). V lost 5 bases to trimming and J lost 6 bases; unmatched junction nucleotides: 4. In nucleotides, the CDR3 is TGTGCCAGTAGTCTGGGACAGCTCAATGAGCAGTTCTTC. Protein product: CASSLGQLNEQFF.

CDR3 loop: CASSLVGRGDYGYTF. CDR3 sequence (DNA): TGTGCCAGCAGCTTAGTGGGCAGGGGGGACTATGGCTACACCTTC. The gene calls are TRBV7-2 and TRBJ1-2; 7 bases are shared with TRBD1. Germline V lookup: CDR1 SGHTA, CDR2 FQGNSA. Losses at the gene ends were 1 base for V and 3 bases for J; bases not matched to a gene: 5. The CDR3 loop spans 15 amino acids.

Judged by abundance, this clone is large. The chain links TRBV6-6 to TRBJ2-1, with D perhaps matching TRBD2 (5 bases). V lost 8 bases and J 9 bases, leaving 11 bases between the germline ends. The CDR3 is made up of 11 amino acids. CDR1 MNHNY and CDR2 SVGAGI come from the germline V gene (reference sequence). The CDR3 is CASGGYGEQFF. CDR3 DNA sequence: TGTGCCAGCGGCGGGTATGGTGAGCAGTTCTTC.

The sample holds a few counts of this clone. The CDR3, as DNA: TGTGCCAGCAGCTTAGAGTCTAGCGGGAGTCCCCAGTACCAAGAGACCCAGTACTTC. Encoded protein: CASSLESSGSPQYQETQYF. The V and J genes are TRBV7-6 and TRBJ2-5; 10 bases agree with TRBD2. Looked up from germline, CDR1 is SGHVS and CDR2 is FNYEAQ. The CDR3 covers 19 residues. V was pared by 1 base and J by 0 bases, with 11 bases of the junction left unmatched. The full variable domain, its missing parts supplied by reference TRBV7-6 and TRBJ2-5, is GAGVSQSPRYKVTKRGQDVALRCDPISGHVSLYWYRQALGQGPEFLTYFNYEAQQDKSGLPNDRFSAERPEGSISTLTIQRTEQRDSAMYRCASSLESSGSPQYQETQYFGPGTRLLVL.

The chain has TRBV27 and TRBJ2-7; D is possibly TRBD1 (7 bases). This CDR3 contains 17 residues. Germline V gene data show CDR1 as MNHEY and CDR2 as SMNVEV (reference sequence). V was trimmed by 6 bases and J by 4 bases, leaving 25 bases between them. CDR3 nucleotides: TGTGCCAGCAGATATAATATGGGGAGGCAGGGGGTATACGAGCAGTACTTC. Amino acids: CASRYNMGRQGVYEQYF.

The chain carries TRBV6-5 and TRBJ1-6; perhaps TRBD1 as D (5 bases). The length of the CDR3 is 14 residues. Germline V gives CDR1 MNHEY, CDR2 SVGAGI. V gave up 2 bases and J gave up 7 bases, with 9 bases separating them. The CDR3 sequence: CASSYDSHNSPLHF. The CDR3 bases are TGTGCCAGCAGTTACGACAGCCACAATTCACCCCTCCACTTT.

V usage is TRBV7-9 and J usage is TRBJ1-1; 7 nucleotides align to TRBD1. The CDR3 covers 12 residues. CDR1 is SEHNR and CDR2 is FQNEAQ in the germline V gene (reference sequence). After removal of 10 bases from V and 3 bases from J, the junction contained 5 bases not matched to a gene. The CDR3 spells CATEGADTEAFF. CDR3 DNA sequence: TGTGCCACTGAGGGGGCGGACACTGAAGCTTTCTTT.

This clone was recorded once. This chain joins TRBV29-1 and TRBJ2-7; 8 bases align to TRBD2. V was pared by 5 bases and J by 2 bases, with 11 bases of the junction left unmatched. This CDR3 has 15 residues. CDR1 is SQVTM, CDR2 ANQGSEA, per germline. The DNA of the CDR3 is TGCAGCGTTATCGGGTATAGCGGGACTACCTACGAGCAGTACGTC. Its protein product is CSVIGYSGTTYEQYV.

The V call is TRBV7-3, the J call TRBJ1-5, with D possibly TRBD1 on 6 matching bases. CDR1 is SGHTA, CDR2 FQGTGA, per germline. This CDR3 contains 17 residues. V lost 5 bases and J lost 3, with 20 bases in between. CDR3 region: CASSRLGDTNSNQPQHF. As DNA, the CDR3 is TGTGCCAGCAGCCGACTCGGGGACACAAATTCCAATCAGCCCCAGCATTTT.

This clone came up a few times. The chain has TRBV19 and TRBJ1-5; D gene ambiguous. CDR3 length: 14 residues. V was shortened by 2 bases and J by 6 bases, with 11 bases between the two germline ends. Germline V lookup: CDR1 LNHDA, CDR2 SQIVND (reference sequence). The CDR3 nucleotides are TGTGCCAGTAGTATAAGTCAGGTTTTTCAGCCCCAGCATTTT. Amino acids: CASSISQVFQPQHF. The whole variable domain, remainder taken from reference TRBV19 and TRBJ1-5, is DGGITQSPKYLFRKEGQNVTLSCEQNLNHDAMYWYRQDPGQGLRLIYYSQIVNDFQKGDIAEGYSVSREKKESFPLTVTSAQKNPTAFYLCASSISQVFQPQHFGDGTRLSIL.

CDR3 amino acids: CASSPRGFQPQHF. In DNA, the CDR3 is TGTGCCAGCAGCCCCAGGGGGTTTCAGCCCCAGCATTTT. The genes are TRBV7-2 and TRBJ1-5; 7 bases map to TRBD1. Germline-derived CDR1 and CDR2 are SGHTA and FQGNSA. The J segment lost 6 bases and the V segment lost 5 bases, leaving 4 bases of the junction unmatched. CDR3 length: 13 amino acids.

This chain links TRBV7-8 with TRBJ2-4; the match to TRBD1 covers 9 bases. The CDR3 runs 15 residues. The trim removed 5 bases at V and 2 bases at J, leaving 4 bases unmatched. Germline CDR1 and CDR2: SGHVS and FQNEAQ. CDR3 in amino acids: CASSTQGATKNIQYF. CDR3 coding DNA: TGTGCCAGCAGCACACAGGGGGCGACCAAAAACATTCAGTACTTC.

V is TRBV23-1 and J is TRBJ2-7; D perhaps matches TRBD2 (6 bases). Being an ORF, TRBV23-1 has a function that is uncertain. The V gene lost 7 bases and the J gene lost 6 bases, with 13 bases spanning the gap. This CDR3 is built from 12 residues. The CDR3 reads CASKRLGREQYF. DNA of the CDR3: TGCGCCAGCAAACGACTAGGACGCGAGCAGTACTTC.

This clone appeared once. The chain recombines TRBV5-1 with TRBJ1-4; TRBD1 matches 10 bases. The V segment lost 4 bases and the J segment 6 bases; nucleotides outside the gene matches: 6. CDR1 is SGHRS and CDR2 is YFSETQ in the germline V gene. This CDR3 contains 15 residues. The CDR3 region has the DNA TGCGCCAGCAGCGGACAGGGGGGTGGGCATGAAAAACTGTTTTTT. This codes for CASSGQGGGHEKLFF.

The chain employs TRBV7-6 and TRBJ2-7; D is perhaps TRBD2 (7 bases). The CDR3 length is 14 residues. Germline assignment: CDR1 SGHVS and CDR2 FNYEAQ. Trimming cost V 1 base and J 3 bases, with 10 bases left between them. Here the CDR3 DNA reads TGTGCCAGCAGCTTAGGGGGGGGCCTCTACGAGCAGTACGTC. Translated, it gives CASSLGGGLYEQYV.

This chain joins TRBV28 and TRBJ2-2; the D gene is possibly TRBD1 (5 bases). V was shortened by 3 bases and J by 1 base, with 9 bases between the two germline ends. Per the germline V gene, CDR1 is MDHEN and CDR2 is SYDVKM. The CDR3 has 15 residues. The CDR3 coding sequence is TGTGCCAGCAGTTTTACAGGTGTGAACACCGGGGAGCTGTTTTTT. The encoded protein is CASSFTGVNTGELFF.

The chain combines TRBV18 with TRBJ1-4, with 7 bases aligning to TRBD1. The CDR3 sequence is 15 residues long. Germline assignment: CDR1 KGHSH and CDR2 LQKENI. Trimming took 3 bases from V and 4 from J; bases not matched to a gene: 5. CDR3 in DNA: TGTGCCAGCTCACCGATCACAGGGGATAATGAAAAACTGTTTTTT. Translated, it gives CASSPITGDNEKLFF.

The chain joins TRBV5-6 to TRBJ2-7, with 10 bases aligning to TRBD1. Germline loops: CDR1 SGHDT, CDR2 YYEEEE. V trimming: 2 bases; J trimming: 5 bases; junction bases outside the gene matches: 7. The CDR3 length is 15 residues. CDR3 DNA: TGTGCCAGCAGCTTAGCCGGGACAGGGGCCCACGAGCAGTACGTC. Encoded protein: CASSLAGTGAHEQYV.

This clone was detected only once. The chain is built from TRBV4-1 and TRBJ1-1; D is unresolved. V gave up 0 bases and J gave up 0 bases, with 5 bases separating them. The CDR3 is 14 residues long. Per the germline V gene, CDR1 is MGHRA and CDR2 is YSYEKL. The CDR3 DNA sequence: TGCGCCAGCAGCCAAGATCAATTGAACACTGAAGCTTTCTTT. Its translation: CASSQDQLNTEAFF.

J is TRBJ1-1 and V is TRBV11-3; D not certain. The CDR3 has 12 residues. The germline V gene has CDR1 SGHNT and CDR2 YENEEA. V was pared by 5 bases and J by 1 base, with 5 bases between. In nucleotides, the CDR3 is TGTGCCAGCAGCGTCAGGAACACTGAAGCTTTCTTT. It codes for CASSVRNTEAFF.

This clone came up a few times. V is TRBV30 and J is TRBJ2-2; 7 positions match TRBD2. The CDR3 has 13 residues. V lost 8 bases and J lost 3; bases outside the gene matches: 6. Per germline, CDR1 GTSNPN and CDR2 SVGIG (reference sequence). The CDR3 spells CARRDYYTGELFF. The CDR3 region has the DNA TGTGCCCGACGGGACTACTACACCGGGGAGCTGTTTTTT.

The V and J genes are TRBV4-1 and TRBJ1-1; D remains unclear. The V end lost 6 bases, the J end lost 1 base, and 9 bases lay between the germline ends. Germline V lookup: CDR1 MGHRA, CDR2 YSYEKL. The CDR3 is made up of 13 amino acids. CDR3 amino acids: CASREPRNTEAFF. The CDR3 DNA reads TGCGCCAGCAGAGAACCGCGGAACACTGAAGCTTTCTTT.

V is TRBV11-2 and J is TRBJ2-7; 8 bases are a match to TRBD2. This CDR3 is built from 15 residues. Trimming cost V 3 bases and J 3 bases; bases outside gene matches: 7. Germline lookup yields CDR1 SGHAT and CDR2 FQNNGV. The CDR3 DNA is TGTGCCAGCAGCTTCTCACTAGCGGCTAACTACGAGCAGTACGTC. This gives the protein CASSFSLAANYEQYV.

The chain joins TRBV5-1 to TRBJ2-1; TRBD1 matches at 7 bases. This CDR3 is built from 13 residues. CDR1 and CDR2 (germline): SGHRS, YFSETQ. V shed 3 bases, J shed 5 bases, and the junction held 2 bases outside the gene matches. As DNA, the CDR3 is TGCGCCAGCAGCTACACAGGGGACAATGAGCAGTTCTTC. Its translation is CASSYTGDNEQFF.